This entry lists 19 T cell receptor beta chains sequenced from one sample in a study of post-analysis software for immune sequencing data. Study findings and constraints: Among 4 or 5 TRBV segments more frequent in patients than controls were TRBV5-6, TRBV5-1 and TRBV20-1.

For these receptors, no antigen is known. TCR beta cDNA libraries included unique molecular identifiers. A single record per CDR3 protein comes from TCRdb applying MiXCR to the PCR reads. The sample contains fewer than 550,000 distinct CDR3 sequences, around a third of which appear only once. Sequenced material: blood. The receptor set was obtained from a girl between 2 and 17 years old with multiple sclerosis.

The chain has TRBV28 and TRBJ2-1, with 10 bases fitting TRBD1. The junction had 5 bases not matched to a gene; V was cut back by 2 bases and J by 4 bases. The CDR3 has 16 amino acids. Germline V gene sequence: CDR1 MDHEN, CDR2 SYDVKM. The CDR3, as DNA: TGTGCCAGCAGTTTAGTCGACAGGGGGCCGTACAATGAGCAGTTCTTC. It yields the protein CASSLVDRGPYNEQFF.

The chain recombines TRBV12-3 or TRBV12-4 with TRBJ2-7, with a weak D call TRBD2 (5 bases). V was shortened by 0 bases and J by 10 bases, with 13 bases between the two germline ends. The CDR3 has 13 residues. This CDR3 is CASSLAVDGGQYF. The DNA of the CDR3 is TGTGCCAGCAGTTTAGCGGTGGACGGAGGCCAGTACTTC.

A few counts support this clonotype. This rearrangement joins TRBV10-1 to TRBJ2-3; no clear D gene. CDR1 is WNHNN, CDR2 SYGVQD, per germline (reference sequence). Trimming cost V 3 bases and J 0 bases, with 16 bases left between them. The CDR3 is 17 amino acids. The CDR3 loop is CASSETSMAASTDTQYF. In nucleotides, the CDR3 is TGCGCCAGCAGTGAAACCTCAATGGCGGCGAGCACAGATACGCAGTATTTT.

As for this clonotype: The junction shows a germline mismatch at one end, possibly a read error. The CDR3: CASSFPSGGHQETQYF. CDR3 nucleotide sequence: TGTGCCAGCAGCTTCCCTAGCGGGGGACACCAAGAGACCCAGTACTTC. The genes are TRBV5-1 and TRBJ2-5, with TRBD2 identical over 10 bases. This CDR3 is built from 16 residues. The germline V gene has CDR1 SGHRS and CDR2 YFSETQ.

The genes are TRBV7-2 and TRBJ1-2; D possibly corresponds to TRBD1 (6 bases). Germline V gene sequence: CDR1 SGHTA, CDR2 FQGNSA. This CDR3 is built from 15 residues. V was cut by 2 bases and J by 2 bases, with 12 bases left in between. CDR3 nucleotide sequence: TGTGCCAGCAGCTTATTTGTAGGGACAAACTATGGCTACACCTTC. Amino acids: CASSLFVGTNYGYTF. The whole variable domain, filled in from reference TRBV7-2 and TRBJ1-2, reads GAGVSQSPSNKVTEKGKDVELRCDPISGHTALYWYRQSLGQGLEFLIYFQGNSAPDKSGLPSDRFSAERTGGSVSTLTIQRTQQEDSAVYLCASSLFVGTNYGYTFGSGTRLTVV.

The CDR3 bases are TGTGCCAGCAGCCGGGGCATGTTTTTT. Protein: CASSRGMFF. V usage is TRBV7-8 and J usage is TRBJ1-4, with TRBD1 as a possible D gene (5 bases). The germline CDR1 and CDR2 sequences are SGHVS and FQNEAQ. V lost 5 bases and J lost 15, with 7 bases in between. The CDR3 sequence is 9 residues long.

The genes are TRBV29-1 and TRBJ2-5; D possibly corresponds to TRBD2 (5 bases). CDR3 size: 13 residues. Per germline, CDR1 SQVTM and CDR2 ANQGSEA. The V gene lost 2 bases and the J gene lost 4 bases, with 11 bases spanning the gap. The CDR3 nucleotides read TGCAGCGTTGAACTAACGGGGTCAGAGACCCAGTACTTC. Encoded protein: CSVELTGSETQYF.

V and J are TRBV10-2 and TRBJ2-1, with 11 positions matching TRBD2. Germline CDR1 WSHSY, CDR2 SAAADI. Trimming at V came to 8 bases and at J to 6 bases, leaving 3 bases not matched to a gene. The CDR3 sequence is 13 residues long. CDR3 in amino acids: CASQLAGANEQFF. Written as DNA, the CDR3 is TGCGCCAGCCAACTAGCGGGGGCCAATGAGCAGTTCTTC.

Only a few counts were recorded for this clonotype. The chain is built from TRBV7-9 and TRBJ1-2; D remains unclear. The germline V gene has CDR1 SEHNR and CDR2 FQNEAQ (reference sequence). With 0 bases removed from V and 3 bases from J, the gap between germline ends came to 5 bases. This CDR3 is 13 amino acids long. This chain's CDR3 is CASSLAWDYGYTF. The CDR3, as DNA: TGTGCCAGCAGCTTAGCTTGGGACTATGGCTACACCTTC.

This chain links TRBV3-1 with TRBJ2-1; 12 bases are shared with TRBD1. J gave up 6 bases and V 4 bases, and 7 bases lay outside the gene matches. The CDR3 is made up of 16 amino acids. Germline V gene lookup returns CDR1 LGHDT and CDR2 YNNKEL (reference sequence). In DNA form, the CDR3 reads TGTGCCAGCAGCCCCCCGGGACAGGGGGCGGGCAATGAGCAGTTCTTC. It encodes CASSPPGQGAGNEQFF.

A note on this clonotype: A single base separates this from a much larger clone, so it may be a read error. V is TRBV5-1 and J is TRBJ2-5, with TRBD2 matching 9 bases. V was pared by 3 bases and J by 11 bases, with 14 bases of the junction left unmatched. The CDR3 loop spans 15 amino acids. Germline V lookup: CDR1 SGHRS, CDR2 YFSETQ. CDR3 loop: CASSWVLAGTAEQYF. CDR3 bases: TGCGCCAGCAGCTGGGTCCTAGCGGGGACAGCAGAGCAGTACTTC.

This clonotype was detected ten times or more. The CDR3 is CASSPPGQGGEKLFF. CDR3 DNA sequence: TGCGCCAGCAGCCCCCCGGGACAGGGTGGTGAAAAACTGTTTTTT. This chain connects TRBV4-1 to TRBJ1-4; 9 bases line up with TRBD1. CDR1 is MGHRA, CDR2 YSYEKL, per germline. The CDR3 is 15 amino acids. V was clipped by 4 bases and J by 7 bases; unmatched bases: 7.

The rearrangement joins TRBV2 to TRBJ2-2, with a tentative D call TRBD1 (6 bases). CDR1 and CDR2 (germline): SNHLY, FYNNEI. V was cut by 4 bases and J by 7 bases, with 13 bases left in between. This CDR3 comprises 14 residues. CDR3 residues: CASSGQALRGELFF. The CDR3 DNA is TGTGCCAGCAGTGGACAGGCTTTACGCGGGGAGCTGTTTTTT.

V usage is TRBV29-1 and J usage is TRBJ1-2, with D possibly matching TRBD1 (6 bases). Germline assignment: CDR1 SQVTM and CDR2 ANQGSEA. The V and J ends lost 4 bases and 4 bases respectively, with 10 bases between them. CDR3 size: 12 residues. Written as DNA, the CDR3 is TGCAGCGTTGGGGGGGCCTCCTATGGCTACACCTTC. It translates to CSVGGASYGYTF.

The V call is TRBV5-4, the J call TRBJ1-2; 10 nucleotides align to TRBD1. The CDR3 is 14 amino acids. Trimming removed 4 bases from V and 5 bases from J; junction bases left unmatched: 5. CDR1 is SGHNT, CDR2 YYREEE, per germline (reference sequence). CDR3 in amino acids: CASSRTGGGYGYTF. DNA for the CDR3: TGTGCCAGCAGCAGGACAGGGGGGGGGTATGGCTACACCTTC.

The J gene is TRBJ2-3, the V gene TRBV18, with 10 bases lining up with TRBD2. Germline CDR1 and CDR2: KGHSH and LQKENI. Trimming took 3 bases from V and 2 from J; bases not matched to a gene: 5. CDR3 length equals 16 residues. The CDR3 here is CASSPLSGGNTDTQYF. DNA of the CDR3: TGTGCCAGCTCACCCCTTAGCGGGGGGAACACAGATACGCAGTATTTT.

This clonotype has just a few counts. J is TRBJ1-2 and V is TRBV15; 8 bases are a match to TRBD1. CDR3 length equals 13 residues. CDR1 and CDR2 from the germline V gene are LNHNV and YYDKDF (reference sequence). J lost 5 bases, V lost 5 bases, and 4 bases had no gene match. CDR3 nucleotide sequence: TGTGCCACCAGCCTAGGGACAGGATATGGCTACACCTTC. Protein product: CATSLGTGYGYTF.

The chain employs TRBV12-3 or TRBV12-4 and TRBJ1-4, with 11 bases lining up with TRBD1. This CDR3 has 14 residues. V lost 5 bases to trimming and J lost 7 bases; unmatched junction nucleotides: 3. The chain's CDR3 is CASSPGTGGEKLFF. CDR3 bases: TGTGCCAGCAGTCCCGGGACAGGGGGTGAAAAACTGTTTTTT.

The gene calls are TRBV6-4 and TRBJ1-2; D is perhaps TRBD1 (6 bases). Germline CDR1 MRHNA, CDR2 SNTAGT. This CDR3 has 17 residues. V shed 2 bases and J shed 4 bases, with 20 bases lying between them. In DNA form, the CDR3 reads TGTGCCAGCAGTGACAGCACAGGACCGCCCAGGGGCTATGGCTACACCTTC. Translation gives CASSDSTGPPRGYGYTF.